This TCR beta chain was profiled in a study of T cell changes during pregnancy in multiple sclerosis. This table comes from immunoSEQ multiplex PCR, and its TCRdb copy is limited to in-frame clones, with some not included. The sample contains approximately 71,000 clones, roughly 90% of which appear only once. This CDR3 is built from 16 residues. Losses at the gene ends were 5 bases for V and 4 bases for J; bases not matched to a gene: 8. Germline V CDR1 and CDR2: SGHRS, YFSETQ. The V call is TRBV5-1, the J call TRBJ2-1; 11 positions match TRBD2. The sequencing here drew on peripheral blood, taken in the second trimester of pregnancy. The TCR originated in a female donor with multiple sclerosis, enrolled in a pregnancy study. Here the CDR3 reads CASRQNLAGGYNEQFF. DNA for the CDR3: TGCGCCAGCAGGCAAAATTTAGCGGGGGGGTACAATGAGCAGTTCTTC.